This passage covers 10 T cell receptor beta chains from one sample sequenced in a study of blood T cell repertoires in COVID-19. Using immunoSEQ multiplex PCR, the repertoire was profiled, and TCRdb retains in-frame clones only, with some absent. The sample lists 150,000 to 200,000 clones, approximately 79% occurring once. Sequenced input: PBMCs or T cells enriched from blood (not recorded which). Receptor source: a woman aged 60-75 years with acute COVID-19.

A few counts support this clone. The V call is TRBV7-2, the J call TRBJ1-3, with D tentatively TRBD1 (6 bases). The V gene lost 6 bases and the J gene lost 3 bases, with 9 bases spanning the gap. Germline V gene lookup returns CDR1 SGHTA and CDR2 FQGNSA. CDR3 length: 13 residues. DNA of the CDR3: TGTGCCAGCAGAGACAGGCTTGGAAACACCATATATTTT. The encoded protein is CASRDRLGNTIYF.

This chain uses TRBV18 with TRBJ2-1; 7 bases are a match to TRBD1. With V trimmed by 3 bases and J by 5 bases, 4 bases remained unmatched. Germline CDR1 is KGHSH and CDR2 is LQKENI. The CDR3 runs to 14 residues. The CDR3 nucleotides read TGTGCCAGCTCACCGACAGGGCCACACAATGAGCAGTTCTTC. Its protein is CASSPTGPHNEQFF.

The chain links TRBV9 to TRBJ2-6, with unresolved D. Germline loops: CDR1 SGDLS, CDR2 YYNGEE. Between the trimmed V and J ends, which lost 1 base and 2 bases, there was a span of 10 bases. The CDR3 runs to 16 residues. CDR3 residues: CASSVSIFPGANVLTF. Written as DNA, the CDR3 is TGTGCCAGCAGCGTAAGCATCTTCCCTGGGGCCAACGTCCTGACTTTC. Using reference TRBV9 and TRBJ2-6 for the parts outside the CDR3, the full variable domain is DSGVTQTPKHLITATGQRVTLRCSPRSGDLSVYWYQQSLDQGLQFLIQYYNGEERAKGNILERFSAQQFPDLHSELNLSSLELGDSALYFCASSVSIFPGANVLTFGAGSRLTVL.

The chain links TRBV28 to TRBJ1-5, with a weak D call TRBD1 (5 bases). This CDR3 comprises 13 residues. V was shortened by 6 bases and J by 7 bases, with 13 bases between the two germline ends. Germline V gene sequence: CDR1 MDHEN, CDR2 SYDVKM. Written as DNA, the CDR3 is TGTGCCAGCAGCTCTCAGGGTTGGCAGCCCCAGCATTTT. This gives the protein CASSSQGWQPQHF. The whole variable domain, filled in from reference TRBV28 and TRBJ1-5, reads DVKVTQSSRYLVKRTGEKVFLECVQDMDHENMFWYRQDPGLGLRLIYFSYDVKMKEKGDIPEGYSVSREKKERFSLILESASTNQTSMYLCASSSQGWQPQHFGDGTRLSIL.

The chain carries TRBV28 and TRBJ2-6; 12 bases match TRBD1. In germline, CDR1 is MDHEN, CDR2 SYDVKM. With 3 bases clipped from V and 3 bases from J, the junction kept 6 bases outside the gene matches. The CDR3 spans 18 residues. The DNA of the CDR3 is TGTGCCAGCAGTTTTTGGGACAGGGGGCTGGGTGGGGCCAACGTCCTGACTTTC. Translated, it gives CASSFWDRGLGGANVLTF.

J is TRBJ1-1 and V is TRBV28; 7 bases agree with TRBD1. There are 15 residues in the CDR3. Trimming removed 5 bases from V and 3 bases from J; junction bases left unmatched: 9. CDR1 and CDR2 (germline): MDHEN, SYDVKM. CDR3 sequence reads: CASSGRGVLDTEAFF. CDR3 DNA sequence: TGTGCCAGCAGTGGCAGGGGGGTGTTGGACACTGAAGCTTTCTTT.

This clone is a singleton in its sample. The chain uses TRBV5-1 and TRBJ2-7; 8 nucleotides agree with TRBD1. The trim removed 0 bases at V and 3 bases at J, leaving 8 bases unmatched. The germline gives CDR1 SGHRS, CDR2 YFSETQ. CDR3 size: 16 residues. CDR3 DNA sequence: TGCGCCAGCAGCTTGGCTCCGGGACAGGCCTTCTACGAGCAGTACGTC. Protein product: CASSLAPGQAFYEQYV.

The table lists this clone with a few counts. The rearrangement joins TRBV6-5 to TRBJ1-5; tentative D call: TRBD1 (5 bases). Trimming left V 7 bases short and J 0 bases short, with 13 bases between. Germline V lookup: CDR1 MNHEY, CDR2 SVGAGI. This CDR3 spans 15 amino acids. The CDR3 protein is CASMVGQGSNQPQHF. The CDR3 DNA reads TGTGCCAGCATGGTGGGTCAGGGTAGCAATCAGCCCCAGCATTTT.

The J gene is TRBJ1-6, the V gene TRBV11-2, with 10 bases matching TRBD1. The CDR3 totals 15 residues. Trimming removed 0 bases from V and 10 bases from J; junction bases left unmatched: 3. Germline V gene data show CDR1 as SGHAT and CDR2 as FQNNGV. The CDR3 bases are TGTGCCAGCAGCTTAGAAGGGACAGGGGTGTCACCCCTCCACTTT. Its translation: CASSLEGTGVSPLHF. The complete variable domain, with remaining parts taken from reference TRBV11-2 and TRBJ1-6, reads EAGVAQSPRYKIIEKRQSVAFWCNPISGHATLYWYQQILGQGPKLLIQFQNNGVVDDSQLPKDRFSAERLKGVDSTLKIQPAKLEDSAVYLCASSLEGTGVSPLHFGNGTRLTVT.

J is TRBJ2-2 and V is TRBV5-1; D not resolved. Trimming took 1 base from V and 1 from J, leaving 5 bases between them. The CDR3 contains 14 residues. CDR1 and CDR2 (germline): SGHRS, YFSETQ. This chain's CDR3 is CASSLYMNTGELFF. CDR3 in DNA: TGCGCCAGCAGCTTGTACATGAACACCGGGGAGCTGTTTTTT.